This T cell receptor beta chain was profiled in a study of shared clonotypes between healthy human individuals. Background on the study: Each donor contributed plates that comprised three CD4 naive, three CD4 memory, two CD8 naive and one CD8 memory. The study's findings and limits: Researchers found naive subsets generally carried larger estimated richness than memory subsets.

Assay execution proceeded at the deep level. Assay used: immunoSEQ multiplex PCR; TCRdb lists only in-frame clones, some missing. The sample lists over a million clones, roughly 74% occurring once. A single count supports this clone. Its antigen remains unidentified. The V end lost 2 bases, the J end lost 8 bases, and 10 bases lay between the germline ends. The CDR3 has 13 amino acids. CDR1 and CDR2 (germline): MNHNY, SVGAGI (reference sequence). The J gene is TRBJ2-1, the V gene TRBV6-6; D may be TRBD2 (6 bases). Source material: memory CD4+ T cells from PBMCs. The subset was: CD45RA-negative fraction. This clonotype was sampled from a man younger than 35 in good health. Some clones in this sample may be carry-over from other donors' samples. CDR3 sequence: CASSYGGLDEQFF. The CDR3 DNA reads TGTGCCAGCAGTTACGGAGGGCTGGATGAGCAGTTCTTC.